The source of this T cell receptor (beta chain) is a study of response to subunit inactivated influenza vaccine. Study results and limitations: The authors suggested that every seasonal influenza vaccination recruits few new T cells.

Only a few counts were recorded for this clonotype. The target antigen is unknown. TCRdb re-called the RT-PCR reads through MiXCR, storing one row per CDR3 protein. Altogether about 700,000 distinct CDR3 sequences are present, about 14% being singletons, with the ten largest covering around 7.6%. The source material was PBMCs from blood, sampled 14 to 15 days before vaccination. This receptor was identified in a man aged 45 to 65 who received an inactivated influenza vaccine.

For the CDR3, the DNA is TGTGCCAGCAGCCAAGATGGGATGGGAGAGCGGGGGAGCTCCTACGAGCAGTACTTC. Its translation: CASSQDGMGERGSSYEQYF. The chain is built from TRBV3-1 and TRBJ2-7; 8 nucleotides agree with TRBD2. This CDR3 has 19 amino acids. Germline loops: CDR1 LGHDT, CDR2 YNNKEL (reference sequence). The J segment lost 0 bases and the V segment lost 0 bases, leaving 13 bases of the junction unmatched.